This T cell receptor beta chain was captured in a study of cytomegalovirus exposure and HLA in healthy donors. Study-wide findings and caveats: Follow-up analysis later connected one missense variant in DCLRE1C with trimming of TCR beta V- and J-genes. Later analysis revealed greater clonal expansion in HLA-associated TCR beta chains than in equally common others.

PCR involved 60 Vbeta and 13 Jbeta primers. Using immunoSEQ multiplex PCR, the repertoire was profiled, and TCRdb retains in-frame clones only, with some absent. Counted here are under 100,000 clones, about 74% occurring once; the ten biggest clones make up about 15%. This clone was counted a single time. Its specificity is not known. This TCR was recovered from a woman between 45 and 65 years old in good health and CMV-seropositive. The specimen sequenced was PBMCs.

CDR3 in amino acids: CASSQVMNEQFF. In DNA, the CDR3 is TGTGCCAGCAGCCAAGTTATGAATGAGCAGTTCTTC. V usage is TRBV4-2 and J usage is TRBJ2-1; D call uncertain. Germline assignment: CDR1 LGHNA and CDR2 YNFKEQ. The germline V and J ends were trimmed by 1 base and 7 bases, with 5 bases remaining between them. There are 12 residues in the CDR3.